The next 11 T cell receptor beta chains were all read from a single sample in a study of a mutant IDH1 vaccine in newly diagnosed glioma. Time point here: baseline, week 1 (first vaccination visit). The treatment here: pre-vaccination baseline after standard-of-care therapy. The method was immunoSEQ multiplex PCR; TCRdb's version includes in-frame clones alone and lacks a portion of them. This sample yields 95,000 to 100,000 clones, of which 85% to 90% are seen a single time; roughly 0.54% belongs to the top ten. The specimen was PBMCs, collected from a glioma patient treated with radiotherapy, temozolomide or both. The receptors derive from a woman between 50 and 59 years old with glioma.

V and J are TRBV6-1 and TRBJ2-1, with TRBD1 identical over 8 bases. Germline V gene data show CDR1 as MNHNS and CDR2 as SASEGT. The CDR3 loop spans 14 amino acids. V trimming: 9 bases; J trimming: 15 bases; junction bases outside the gene matches: 19. CDR3 in amino acids: CASEARDRLPRWFF. CDR3 sequence (DNA): TGTGCCAGTGAAGCCCGGGACAGGCTCCCGAGGTGGTTCTTC.

This chain connects TRBV9 to TRBJ1-1; weak D call: TRBD1 (5 bases). Germline values: CDR1 SGDLS, CDR2 YYNGEE. V was clipped by 4 bases and J by 5 bases, with 12 bases between them. The CDR3 extends over 13 amino acids. The CDR3 loop is CASSTQGDTEAFF. CDR3 coding DNA: TGTGCCAGCAGCACTCAGGGTGATACTGAAGCTTTCTTT.

The J gene is TRBJ2-1, the V gene TRBV2, with TRBD2 as a possible D gene (6 bases). The CDR3 length is 15 residues. From germline, CDR1 is SNHLY and CDR2 FYNNEI. The V and J ends lost 2 bases and 0 bases respectively, with 8 bases between them. CDR3 coding DNA: TGTGCCAGCAGTGAAATCGGGGGCTCCTACAATGAGCAGTTCTTC. Translating it yields CASSEIGGSYNEQFF.

This chain uses TRBV27 with TRBJ2-7; 9 bases match TRBD2. In germline, CDR1 is MNHEY, CDR2 SMNVEV (reference sequence). The V gene end was trimmed by 6 bases and the J gene end by 11 bases; junction bases not matched to a gene: 17. This CDR3 has 15 amino acids. In DNA, the CDR3 is TGTGCCAGCAGACCCCGAGGTGGTAGCGGGAGAGAGGAGTACTTC. Its translation is CASRPRGGSGREEYF.

The rearrangement uses TRBV11-3 and TRBJ1-1; D remains ambiguous. The CDR3 has 12 amino acids. V was clipped by 1 base and J by 11 bases, with 11 bases between them. Per the germline V gene, CDR1 is SGHNT and CDR2 is YENEEA. CDR3 in DNA: TGTGCCAGCAGCTTAGCTATCCCTAGGGCTTTCTTT. Translated, it gives CASSLAIPRAFF.

This clone was recorded only once. The gene calls are TRBV5-1 and TRBJ2-3; the D is unclear. The V end was cut by 0 bases, the J end by 6 bases, with 11 bases between. There are 14 residues in the CDR3. CDR1 and CDR2 from the germline V gene are SGHRS and YFSETQ. The CDR3 nucleotides read TGCGCCAGCAGCTTGGGGCAGCTCACGGATACGCAGTATTTT. This encodes CASSLGQLTDTQYF.

V and J are TRBV10-3 and TRBJ2-1; TRBD2 matches at 7 bases. The CDR3 has 14 residues. Germline V gives CDR1 ENHRY, CDR2 SYGVKD. Trimming took 6 bases from V and 3 from J; bases not matched to a gene: 5. The chain's CDR3 is CAIRGDYLYNEQFF. In nucleotides, the CDR3 is TGTGCCATCAGGGGGGACTACCTCTACAATGAGCAGTTCTTC.

The V and J genes are TRBV5-1 and TRBJ1-2; D not certain. The V end was cut by 2 bases, the J end by 2 bases, with 7 bases between. The CDR3 sequence is 13 residues long. CDR1 is SGHRS and CDR2 is YFSETQ in the germline V gene. In DNA form, the CDR3 reads TGCGCCAGCAGCTTCGACATGAACTATGGCTACACCTTC. Residues: CASSFDMNYGYTF.

The chain carries TRBV19 and TRBJ2-1; TRBD1 is a possible D gene (5 bases). Germline V CDR1 and CDR2: LNHDA, SQIVND (reference sequence). With 3 bases removed from V and 0 bases from J, the gap between germline ends came to 12 bases. There are 16 residues in the CDR3. CDR3 nucleotides: TGTGCCAGTAGTATTTCGCAGGGAAGCTCCTACAATGAGCAGTTCTTC. Translation gives CASSISQGSSYNEQFF.

V usage is TRBV6-5 and J usage is TRBJ2-7, with no clear D. Germline V gene lookup returns CDR1 MNHEY and CDR2 SVGAGI. The CDR3 has 11 residues. V was clipped by 7 bases and J by 4 bases, with 8 bases between them. For the CDR3, the DNA is TGTGCCAGCACTAAGGGTTACGAGCAGTACTTC. Protein sequence: CASTKGYEQYF.

The chain carries TRBV6-6 and TRBJ2-2; D remains unclear. Germline values: CDR1 MNHNY, CDR2 SVGAGI (reference sequence). Between the trimmed V and J ends, which lost 3 bases and 3 bases, there was a span of 5 bases. This CDR3 region has 13 residues. The DNA of the CDR3 is TGTGCCAGCAGTTATGGAGACACCGGGGAGCTGTTTTTT. This codes for CASSYGDTGELFF.